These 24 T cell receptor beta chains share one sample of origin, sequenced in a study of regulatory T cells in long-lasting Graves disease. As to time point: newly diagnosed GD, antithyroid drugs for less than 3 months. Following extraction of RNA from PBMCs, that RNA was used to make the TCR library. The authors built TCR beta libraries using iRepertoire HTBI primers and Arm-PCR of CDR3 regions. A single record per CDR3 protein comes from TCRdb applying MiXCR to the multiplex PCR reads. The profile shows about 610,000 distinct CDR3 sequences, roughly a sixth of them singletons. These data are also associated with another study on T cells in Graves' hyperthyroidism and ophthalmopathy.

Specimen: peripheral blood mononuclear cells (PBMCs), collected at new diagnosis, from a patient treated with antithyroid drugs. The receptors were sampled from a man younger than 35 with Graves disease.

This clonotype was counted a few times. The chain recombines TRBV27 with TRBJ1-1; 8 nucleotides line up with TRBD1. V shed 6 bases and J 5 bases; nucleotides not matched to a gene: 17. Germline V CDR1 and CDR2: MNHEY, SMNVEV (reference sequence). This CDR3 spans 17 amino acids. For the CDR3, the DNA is TGTGCCAGCAGATTCCTACAGGGGGGGGTGTGGGGGACTGAAGCTTTCTTT. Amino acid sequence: CASRFLQGGVWGTEAFF.

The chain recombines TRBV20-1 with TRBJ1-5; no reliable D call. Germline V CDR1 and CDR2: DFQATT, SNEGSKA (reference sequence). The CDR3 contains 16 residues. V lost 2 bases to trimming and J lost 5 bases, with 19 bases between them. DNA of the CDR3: TGCAGTGCTAGAAACCCGGGGAATCATAAGGATCAGCCCCAGCATTTT. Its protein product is CSARNPGNHKDQPQHF.

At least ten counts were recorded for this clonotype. CDR3 sequence reads: CASSSPDRTSNQPQHF. The CDR3 region has the DNA TGTGCCAGCAGTTCCCCGGACAGGACAAGCAATCAGCCCCAGCATTTT. V usage is TRBV28 and J usage is TRBJ1-5, with TRBD1 identical over 7 bases. Germline V gene lookup returns CDR1 MDHEN and CDR2 SYDVKM. This CDR3 contains 16 residues. V lost 4 bases, J lost 1 base, and 7 bases stayed unmatched.

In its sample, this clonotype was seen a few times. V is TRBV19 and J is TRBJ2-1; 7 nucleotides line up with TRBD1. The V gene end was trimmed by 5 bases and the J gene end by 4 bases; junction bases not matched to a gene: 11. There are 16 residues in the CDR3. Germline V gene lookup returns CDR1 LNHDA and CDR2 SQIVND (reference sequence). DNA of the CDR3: TGTGCCAGTAGTGGTGGACAGGTCGGTCGTTACAATGAGCAGTTCTTC. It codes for CASSGGQVGRYNEQFF.

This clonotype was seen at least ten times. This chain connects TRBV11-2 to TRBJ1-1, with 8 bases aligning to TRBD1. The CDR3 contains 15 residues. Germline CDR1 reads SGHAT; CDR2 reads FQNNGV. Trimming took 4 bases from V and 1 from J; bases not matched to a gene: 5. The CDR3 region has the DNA TGTGCCAGCAGCTCAAACAGGGGGAGGAACACTGAAGCTTTCTTT. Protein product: CASSSNRGRNTEAFF.

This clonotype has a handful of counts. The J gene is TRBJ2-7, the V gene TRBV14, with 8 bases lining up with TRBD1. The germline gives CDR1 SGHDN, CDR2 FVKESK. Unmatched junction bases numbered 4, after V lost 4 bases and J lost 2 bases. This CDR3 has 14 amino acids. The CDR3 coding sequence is TGTGCCAGCAGCCGTGGCAGGGGGCCCTACGAGCAGTACTTC. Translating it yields CASSRGRGPYEQYF. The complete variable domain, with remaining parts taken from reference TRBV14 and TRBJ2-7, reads EAGVTQFPSHSVIEKGQTVTLRCDPISGHDNLYWYRRVMGKEIKFLLHFVKESKQDESGMPNNRFLAERTGGTYSTLKVQPAELEDSGVYFCASSRGRGPYEQYFGPGTRLTVT.

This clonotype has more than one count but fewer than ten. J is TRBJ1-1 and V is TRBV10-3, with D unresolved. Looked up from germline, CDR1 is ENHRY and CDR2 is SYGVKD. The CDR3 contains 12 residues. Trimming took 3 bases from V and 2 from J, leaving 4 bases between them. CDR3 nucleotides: TGTGCCATCAGTGAAGTCAACACTGAAGCTTTCTTT. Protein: CAISEVNTEAFF.

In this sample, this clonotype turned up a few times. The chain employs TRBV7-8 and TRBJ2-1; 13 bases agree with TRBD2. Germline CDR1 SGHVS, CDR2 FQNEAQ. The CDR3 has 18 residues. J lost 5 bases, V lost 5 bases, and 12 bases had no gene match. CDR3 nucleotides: TGTGCCAGCAGCACCACCGGGACTAGCGGGATTCAAGACAATGAGCAGTTCTTC. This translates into CASSTTGTSGIQDNEQFF. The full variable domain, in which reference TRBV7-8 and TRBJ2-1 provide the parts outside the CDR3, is GAGVSQSPRYKVAKRGQDVALRCDPISGHVSLFWYQQALGQGPEFLTYFQNEAQLDKSGLPSDRFFAERPEGSVSTLKIQRTQQEDSAVYLCASSTTGTSGIQDNEQFFGPGTRLTVL.

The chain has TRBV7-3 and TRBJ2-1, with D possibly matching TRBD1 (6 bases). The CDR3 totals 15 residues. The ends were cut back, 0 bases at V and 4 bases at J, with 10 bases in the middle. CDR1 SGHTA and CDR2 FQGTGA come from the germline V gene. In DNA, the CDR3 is TGTGCCAGCAGCTTAACGCACCAGGGGTACAATGAGCAGTTCTTC. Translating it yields CASSLTHQGYNEQFF.

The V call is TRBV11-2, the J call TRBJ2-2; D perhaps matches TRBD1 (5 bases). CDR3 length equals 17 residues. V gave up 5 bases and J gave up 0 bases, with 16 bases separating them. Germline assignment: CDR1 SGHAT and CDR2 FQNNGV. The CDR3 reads CASSPTLGHANTGELFF. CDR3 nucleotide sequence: TGTGCCAGCAGCCCGACACTCGGACACGCGAACACCGGGGAGCTGTTTTTT.

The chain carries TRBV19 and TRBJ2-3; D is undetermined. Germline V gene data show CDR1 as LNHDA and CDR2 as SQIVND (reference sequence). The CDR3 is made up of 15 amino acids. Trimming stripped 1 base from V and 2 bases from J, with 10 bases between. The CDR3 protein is CASSIGGTFTDTQYF. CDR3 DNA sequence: TGTGCCAGTAGTATAGGGGGAACTTTCACAGATACGCAGTATTTT.

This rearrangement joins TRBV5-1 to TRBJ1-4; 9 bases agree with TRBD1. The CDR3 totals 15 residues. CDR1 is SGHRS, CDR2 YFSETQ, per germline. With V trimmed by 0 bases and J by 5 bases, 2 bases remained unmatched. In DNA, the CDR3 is TGCGCCAGCAGCTTGGAGGGGACAGGGAATGAAAAACTGTTTTTT. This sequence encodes CASSLEGTGNEKLFF. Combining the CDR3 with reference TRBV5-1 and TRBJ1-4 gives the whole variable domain KAGVTQTPRYLIKTRGQQVTLSCSPISGHRSVSWYQQTPGQGLQFLFEYFSETQRNKGNFPGRFSGRQFSNSRSEMNVSTLELGDSALYLCASSLEGTGNEKLFFGSGTQLSVL.

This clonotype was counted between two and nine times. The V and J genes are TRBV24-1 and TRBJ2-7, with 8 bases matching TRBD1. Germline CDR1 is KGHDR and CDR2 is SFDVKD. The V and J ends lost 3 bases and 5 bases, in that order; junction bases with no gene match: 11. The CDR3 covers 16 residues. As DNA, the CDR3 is TGTGCCACCAGTGATCCCGGACAGGGAAAGGGTGACGAGCAGTACTTC. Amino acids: CATSDPGQGKGDEQYF.

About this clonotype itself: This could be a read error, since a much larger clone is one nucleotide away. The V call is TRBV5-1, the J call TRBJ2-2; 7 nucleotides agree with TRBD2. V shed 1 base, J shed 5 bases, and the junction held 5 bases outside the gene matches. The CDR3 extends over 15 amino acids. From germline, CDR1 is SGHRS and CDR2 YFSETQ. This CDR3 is CASSLKSSGTGELFF. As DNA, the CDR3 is TGCGCCAGCAGCTTGAAGAGTAGCGGGACCGGGGAGCTGTTTTTT.

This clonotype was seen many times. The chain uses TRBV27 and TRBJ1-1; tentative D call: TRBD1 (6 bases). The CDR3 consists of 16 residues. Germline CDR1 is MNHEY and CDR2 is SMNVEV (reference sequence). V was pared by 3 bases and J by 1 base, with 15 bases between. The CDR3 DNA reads TGTGCCAGCAGTTTCTCCGAAGAGACAGGGAACACTGAAGCTTTCTTT. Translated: CASSFSEETGNTEAFF.

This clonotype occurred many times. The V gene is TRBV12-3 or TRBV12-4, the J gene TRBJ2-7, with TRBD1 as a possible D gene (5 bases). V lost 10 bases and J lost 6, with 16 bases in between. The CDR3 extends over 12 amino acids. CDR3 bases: TGTGCCACCAGCTCAGGGCCCGTCGAGCAGTACTTC. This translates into CATSSGPVEQYF.

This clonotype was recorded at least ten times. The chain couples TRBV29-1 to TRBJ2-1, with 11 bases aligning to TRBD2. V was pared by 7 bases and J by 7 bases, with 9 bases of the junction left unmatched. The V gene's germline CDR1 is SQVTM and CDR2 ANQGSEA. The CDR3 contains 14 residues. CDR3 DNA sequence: TGCAGCGGCCGACTAGCGGGAAGGGGTAATGAGCAGTTCTTC. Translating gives CSGRLAGRGNEQFF.

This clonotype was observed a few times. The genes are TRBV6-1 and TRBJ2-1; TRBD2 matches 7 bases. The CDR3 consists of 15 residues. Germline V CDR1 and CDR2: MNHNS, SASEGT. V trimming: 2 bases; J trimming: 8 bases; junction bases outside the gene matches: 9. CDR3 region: CASSERGERFYEQFF. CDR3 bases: TGTGCCAGCAGTGAACGGGGGGAACGGTTCTATGAGCAGTTCTTC.

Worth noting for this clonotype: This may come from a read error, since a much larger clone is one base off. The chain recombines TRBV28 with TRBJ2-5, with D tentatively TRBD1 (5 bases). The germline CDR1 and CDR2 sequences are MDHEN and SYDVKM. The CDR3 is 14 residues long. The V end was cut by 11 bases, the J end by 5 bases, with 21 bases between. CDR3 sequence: CAAQASLGRETQYF. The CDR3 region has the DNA TGTGCCGCCCAAGCGAGTCTGGGGCGGGAGACCCAGTACTTC.

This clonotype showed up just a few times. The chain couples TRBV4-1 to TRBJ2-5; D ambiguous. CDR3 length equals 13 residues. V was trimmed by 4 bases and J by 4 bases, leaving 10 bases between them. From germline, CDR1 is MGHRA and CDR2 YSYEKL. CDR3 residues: CASSLQPRETQYF. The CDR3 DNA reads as TGCGCCAGCAGCCTCCAACCGCGAGAGACCCAGTACTTC.

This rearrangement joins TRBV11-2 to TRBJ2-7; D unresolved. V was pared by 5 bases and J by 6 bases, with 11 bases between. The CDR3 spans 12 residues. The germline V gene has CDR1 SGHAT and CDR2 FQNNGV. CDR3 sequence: CASSPHLGEQYF. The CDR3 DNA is TGTGCCAGCAGCCCACATCTGGGCGAGCAGTACTTC.

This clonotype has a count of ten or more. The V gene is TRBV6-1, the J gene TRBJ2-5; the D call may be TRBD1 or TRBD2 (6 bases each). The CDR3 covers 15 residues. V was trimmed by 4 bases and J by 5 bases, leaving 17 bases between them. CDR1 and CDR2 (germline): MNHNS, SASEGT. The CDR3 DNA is TGTGCCAGCAGTGGTTTACAGGGTGGAGGGGAGACCCAGTACTTC. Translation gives CASSGLQGGGETQYF.

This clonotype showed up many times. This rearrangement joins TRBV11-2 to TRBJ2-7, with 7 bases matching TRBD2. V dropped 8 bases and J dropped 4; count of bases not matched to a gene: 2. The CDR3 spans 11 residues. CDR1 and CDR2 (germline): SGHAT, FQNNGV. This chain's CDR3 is CASWGGYEQYF. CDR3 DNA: TGTGCCAGCTGGGGGGGATACGAGCAGTACTTC.

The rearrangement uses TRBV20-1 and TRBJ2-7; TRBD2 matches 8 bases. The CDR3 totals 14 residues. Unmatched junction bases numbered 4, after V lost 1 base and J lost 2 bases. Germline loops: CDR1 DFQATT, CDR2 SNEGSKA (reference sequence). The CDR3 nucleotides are TGCAGTGCTAGAGGAGGACTAGCCACCTACGAGCAGTACTTC. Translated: CSARGGLATYEQYF.